This passage covers 25 T cell receptor beta chains from one sample sequenced in a study of blood T cell repertoires in COVID-19. Profiled with immunoSEQ multiplex PCR; TCRdb holds only in-frame clones, not every one. The sample contains some 110,000 clones, about nine tenths of which appear only once. Sequenced material: peripheral blood. The receptor source for this set is a human donor in a cohort sampled during active COVID-19.

V is TRBV2 and J is TRBJ2-2; D is perhaps TRBD1 (6 bases). CDR3 length: 14 amino acids. CDR1 and CDR2 from the germline V gene are SNHLY and FYNNEI. V dropped 6 bases and J dropped 2 bases, with 10 bases sitting between them. As DNA, the CDR3 is TGTGCCAGCAGATCCAGGGGAAACACCGGGGAGCTGTTTTTT. It codes for CASRSRGNTGELFF.

This chain links TRBV6-6 with TRBJ2-1, with D possibly TRBD1 on 7 matching bases. The CDR3 sequence is 16 residues long. V shed 8 bases and J shed 6 bases, with 23 bases lying between them. Looked up from germline, CDR1 is MNHNY and CDR2 is SVGAGI (reference sequence). This CDR3 is CASSPVGGGGRNEQFF. CDR3 nucleotide sequence: TGTGCCAGCTCCCCCGTCGGAGGGGGCGGCCGCAATGAGCAGTTCTTC.

The rearrangement links TRBV11-2 to TRBJ2-5; no clear D gene. The ends were cut back, 3 bases at V and 1 base at J, with 9 bases in the middle. CDR3 length equals 14 residues. Per the germline V gene, CDR1 is SGHAT and CDR2 is FQNNGV. The CDR3 reads CASSFSRLQETQYF. As DNA, the CDR3 is TGTGCCAGCAGCTTCTCAAGACTCCAAGAGACCCAGTACTTC.

The rearrangement uses TRBV5-1 and TRBJ1-2; weak D call: TRBD1 (6 bases). V was clipped by 0 bases and J by 7 bases, with 13 bases between them. The CDR3 loop spans 14 amino acids. Germline loops: CDR1 SGHRS, CDR2 YFSETQ. The CDR3 bases are TGCGCCAGCAGCTTGGAGGGGGGGCGGAGTGGCTACACCTTC. It yields the protein CASSLEGGRSGYTF.

The V and J genes are TRBV5-1 and TRBJ1-4, with TRBD1 as a possible D gene (5 bases). Germline CDR1 reads SGHRS; CDR2 reads YFSETQ. The CDR3 totals 14 residues. The V gene lost 5 bases and the J gene lost 4 bases, with 12 bases spanning the gap. CDR3 in DNA: TGCGCCAGCAGGACGACAGCGAATAATGAAAAACTGTTTTTT. Its protein is CASRTTANNEKLFF. The whole variable domain, filled in from reference TRBV5-1 and TRBJ1-4, reads KAGVTQTPRYLIKTRGQQVTLSCSPISGHRSVSWYQQTPGQGLQFLFEYFSETQRNKGNFPGRFSGRQFSNSRSEMNVSTLELGDSALYLCASRTTANNEKLFFGSGTQLSVL.

This clone was seen a single time. The chain employs TRBV19 and TRBJ1-5; no reliable D call. CDR3 length: 15 amino acids. The V end was cut by 3 bases, the J end by 4 bases, with 13 bases between. Germline lookup yields CDR1 LNHDA and CDR2 SQIVND (reference sequence). The CDR3: CASSMAKRENQPQHF. CDR3 sequence (DNA): TGTGCCAGTAGTATGGCTAAGAGGGAAAATCAGCCCCAGCATTTT.

The chain employs TRBV25-1 and TRBJ2-7; perhaps TRBD1 as D (5 bases). This CDR3 has 12 residues. Between the trimmed V and J ends, which lost 3 bases and 6 bases, there was a span of 9 bases. The V gene's germline CDR1 is MGHDK and CDR2 SYGVNS. CDR3: CASSEQGIEQYF. In DNA, the CDR3 is TGTGCCAGCAGTGAGCAGGGAATCGAGCAGTACTTC.

The chain employs TRBV6-1 and TRBJ1-5; the D gene is possibly TRBD1 (6 bases). Between the trimmed V and J ends, which lost 2 bases and 7 bases, there was a span of 15 bases. This CDR3 region has 15 residues. The germline gives CDR1 MNHNS, CDR2 SASEGT. The CDR3 here is CASSETDRSYQPQHF. The CDR3 DNA reads TGTGCCAGCAGTGAAACCGACAGGTCTTACCAGCCCCAGCATTTT.

This rearrangement joins TRBV5-1 to TRBJ2-3; 10 positions agree with TRBD2. V dropped 6 bases and J dropped 5; count of bases not matched to a gene: 6. The CDR3 is 14 amino acids. CDR1 and CDR2 from the germline V gene are SGHRS and YFSETQ. CDR3 residues: CASISGREGDTQYF. The DNA for the CDR3 is TGCGCCAGCATAAGCGGGAGGGAAGGAGATACGCAGTATTTT.

The CDR3 nucleotides read TGTGCCAGCAGTATGCTATCCTCTCAAGAGACCCAGTACTTC. Its protein is CASSMLSSQETQYF. The rearrangement joins TRBV27 to TRBJ2-5; D gene uncertain. Germline assignment: CDR1 MNHEY and CDR2 SMNVEV (reference sequence). Trimming cost V 5 bases and J 2 bases, with 12 bases left between them. There are 14 residues in the CDR3.

This chain connects TRBV10-2 to TRBJ1-5; TRBD1 agrees at 10 bases. V shed 1 base and J 6 bases; nucleotides not matched to a gene: 15. There are 19 residues in the CDR3. Germline V gene data show CDR1 as WSHSY and CDR2 as SAAADI. As DNA, the CDR3 is TGCGCCAGCAGTGAGTTAAAGATTTCGGGACAGGGGATAGGTCAGCCCCAGCATTTT. It specifies CASSELKISGQGIGQPQHF.

V and J are TRBV5-1 and TRBJ1-2; 7 nucleotides agree with TRBD1. J lost 8 bases, V lost 0 bases, and 13 bases had no gene match. In germline, CDR1 is SGHRS, CDR2 YFSETQ. This CDR3 region has 16 residues. Written as DNA, the CDR3 is TGCGCCAGCAGCTTGGGGCAGACAGGGCAGATCGGAGGCTACACCTTC. Protein sequence: CASSLGQTGQIGGYTF.

This CDR3 is CASAPKGLAGVRSETQYF. In nucleotides, the CDR3 is TGTGCCAGTGCCCCTAAGGGACTAGCGGGAGTCCGCTCAGAGACCCAGTACTTC. The chain joins TRBV19 to TRBJ2-5, with 14 nucleotides matching TRBD2. The CDR3 is 18 amino acids. Germline V gene data show CDR1 as LNHDA and CDR2 as SQIVND (reference sequence). V was pared by 8 bases and J by 4 bases, with 15 bases of the junction left unmatched.

V gene TRBV7-2 combines with J gene TRBJ1-5; maybe TRBD1 (5 bases). The CDR3 loop spans 13 amino acids. V was trimmed by 5 bases and J by 3 bases, leaving 8 bases between them. Per germline, CDR1 SGHTA and CDR2 FQGNSA. Here the CDR3 reads CASSRQSNQPQHF. The CDR3 DNA reads as TGTGCCAGCAGCCGACAGTCCAATCAGCCCCAGCATTTT.

This rearrangement joins TRBV27 to TRBJ2-2; D gene unclear. This CDR3 comprises 11 residues. Germline lookup yields CDR1 MNHEY and CDR2 SMNVEV (reference sequence). V lost 6 bases, J lost 7 bases, and 6 bases lay in between. The CDR3 bases are TGTGCCAGCAGATTCCTCGGGGAGCTGTTTTTT. Protein product: CASRFLGELFF.

The rearrangement uses TRBV11-2 and TRBJ1-5, with 7 bases fitting TRBD1. CDR3 length equals 14 residues. Trimming removed 5 bases from V and 5 bases from J; junction bases left unmatched: 6. The germline gives CDR1 SGHAT, CDR2 FQNNGV. As DNA, the CDR3 is TGTGCCAGCAGCCCACAGGGGCGGCATCAGCCCCAGCATTTT. This encodes CASSPQGRHQPQHF.

This chain connects TRBV3-1 (or the pseudogene TRBV3-2) to TRBJ2-3, with TRBD2 matching over 9 bases. The CDR3 is made up of 14 amino acids. CDR1 and CDR2 from the germline V gene are LGHDT and YNNKEL (reference sequence). V was clipped by 5 bases and J by 6 bases; unmatched bases: 6. The CDR3 spells CASSEGLARDTQYF. In DNA, the CDR3 is TGTGCCAGCAGCGAGGGACTAGCTCGCGATACGCAGTATTTT.

The chain carries TRBV2 and TRBJ2-3; 7 bases map to TRBD2. The CDR3 runs to 14 residues. V was pared by 6 bases and J by 3 bases, with 6 bases of the junction left unmatched. CDR1 and CDR2 (germline): SNHLY, FYNNEI. The CDR3 spells CASRVGAGTDTQYF. The CDR3, as DNA: TGTGCCAGCAGGGTAGGAGCGGGGACAGATACGCAGTATTTT.

The chain combines TRBV10-3 with TRBJ2-1, with D maybe TRBD1 (5 bases). The germline V and J ends were trimmed by 3 bases and 5 bases, with 11 bases remaining between them. Germline V gene sequence: CDR1 ENHRY, CDR2 SYGVKD. The CDR3 spans 14 residues. The CDR3 nucleotides read TGTGCCATCAGTGACAGGGCGGTTAACAATGAGCAGTTCTTC. It codes for CAISDRAVNNEQFF.

J is TRBJ1-5 and V is TRBV28, with a possible D match to TRBD1 (6 bases). The CDR3 is 16 residues long. Germline loops: CDR1 MDHEN, CDR2 SYDVKM. Trimming pared 8 bases from V and 0 bases from J, leaving 17 bases between. CDR3 sequence: CASETLGGFSNQPQHF. The CDR3 bases are TGTGCCAGCGAGACCTTAGGGGGATTTAGCAATCAGCCCCAGCATTTT.

The chain is built from TRBV10-2 and TRBJ1-5; the D gene is possibly TRBD1 (5 bases). V lost 2 bases and J lost 1, with 9 bases in between. Germline-derived CDR1 and CDR2 are WSHSY and SAAADI. The CDR3 is 15 residues long. The CDR3 nucleotides read TGCGCCAGCAGTGAGATGGGGGGAAGCAATCAGCCCCAGCATTTT. Translated, it gives CASSEMGGSNQPQHF.

Note on this clone: The germline gene is not matched at one end of the junction; a read error may be the cause. Other nucleotide sequences in the sample specify the same CDR3. The chain combines TRBV7-6 with TRBJ2-7; D is tentatively TRBD1 or TRBD2 (6 bases each). CDR3 length: 14 residues. CDR1 is SGHVS and CDR2 is FNYEAQ in the germline V gene. The CDR3 DNA reads TGTGCCAGCAGTTTAGGGGGGACTCCTTACGAGCAGTACTTC. It translates to CASSLGGTPYEQYF. The complete variable domain, with remaining parts taken from reference TRBV7-6 and TRBJ2-7, reads GAGVSQSPRYKVTKRGQDVALRCDPISGHVSLYWYRQALGQGPEFLTYFNYEAQQDKSGLPNDRFSAERPEGSISTLTIQRTEQRDSAMYRCASSLGGTPYEQYFGPGTRLTVT.

This chain uses TRBV27 with TRBJ1-1; TRBD1 aligns across 7 bases. The CDR3 sequence is 16 residues long. Trimming removed 6 bases from V and 0 bases from J; junction bases left unmatched: 10. Germline assignment: CDR1 MNHEY and CDR2 SMNVEV (reference sequence). The CDR3 protein is CASRPGQLLMNTEAFF. The CDR3 nucleotides read TGTGCCAGCAGACCGGGACAGTTACTGATGAACACTGAAGCTTTCTTT.

This clone was recorded once. CDR3 sequence (DNA): TGCGCCAGCAGCTTGGGCGGGGGGGTTGAGACCCAGTACTTC. Amino acids: CASSLGGGVETQYF. V usage is TRBV5-1 and J usage is TRBJ2-5, with 9 bases matching TRBD2. Germline-derived CDR1 and CDR2 are SGHRS and YFSETQ. The junction had 2 bases not matched to a gene; V was cut back by 0 bases and J by 5 bases. This CDR3 has 14 amino acids. The full variable domain, rest sourced from reference TRBV5-1 and TRBJ2-5, is KAGVTQTPRYLIKTRGQQVTLSCSPISGHRSVSWYQQTPGQGLQFLFEYFSETQRNKGNFPGRFSGRQFSNSRSEMNVSTLELGDSALYLCASSLGGGVETQYFGPGTRLLVL.

The V call is TRBV5-1, the J call TRBJ2-2; 7 bases are a match to TRBD2. This CDR3 has 15 residues. V was pared by 0 bases and J by 6 bases, with 5 bases of the junction left unmatched. Germline V gene data show CDR1 as SGHRS and CDR2 as YFSETQ. The CDR3 region has the DNA TGCGCCAGCAGCTTGGATCCTAGCGGCGCCGGGGAGCTGTTTTTT. Translated: CASSLDPSGAGELFF.